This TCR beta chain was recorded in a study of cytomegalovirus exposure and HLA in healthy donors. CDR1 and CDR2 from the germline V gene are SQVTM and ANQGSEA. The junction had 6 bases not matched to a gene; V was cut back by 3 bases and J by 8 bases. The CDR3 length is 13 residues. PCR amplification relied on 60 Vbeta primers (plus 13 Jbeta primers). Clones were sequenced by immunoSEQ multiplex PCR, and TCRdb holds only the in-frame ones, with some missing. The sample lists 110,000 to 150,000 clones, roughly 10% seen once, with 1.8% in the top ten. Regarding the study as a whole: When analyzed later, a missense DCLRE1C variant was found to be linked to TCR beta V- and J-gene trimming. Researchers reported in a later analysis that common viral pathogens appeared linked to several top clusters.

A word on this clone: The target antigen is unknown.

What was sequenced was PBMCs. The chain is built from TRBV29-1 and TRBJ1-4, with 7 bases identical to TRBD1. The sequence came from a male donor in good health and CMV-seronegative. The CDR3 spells CSVDRGTGEKLFF. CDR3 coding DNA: TGCAGCGTTGACAGGGGGACGGGAGAAAAACTGTTTTTT.